The clone carrying this TCR beta chain was recorded many times. For repertoire sequencing, the TCR beta CDR3 regions were amplified from RNA transcripts. HTBI primers were employed in first-round RT-PCR, then a second-round multiplex PCR followed. TCRdb reprocessed the multiplex PCR reads via MiXCR and lists one record per CDR3 protein. The data contain 500,000 to 600,000 distinct CDR3 sequences, under 45% of them singletons. The record originates from a study of Graves' ophthalmopathy and Graves' hyperthyroidism. Among the exclusions were patients with other autoimmune diseases, uncontrolled infections, pregnancy or lactation. Establishment of the diagnosis relied upon clinical symptoms, serum thyroxine, TRAb, thyroid ultrasound and orbital computed tomography. Trimming took off 1 base at V and 4 bases at J, with 14 bases between the two ends. The CDR3 totals 16 residues. Per germline, CDR1 LNHNV and CDR2 YYDKDF (reference sequence).

The chain carries TRBV15 and TRBJ1-5; tentative D call: TRBD1 (5 bases). This sequence originates from an adult man with Graves' hyperthyroidism. The sample comprised peripheral blood or thyroid tissue (not recorded which). CDR3 nucleotides: TGTGCCACCAGCAGAGGGGGAGGGGTACCAAATCAGCCCCAGCATTTT. Translation: CATSRGGGVPNQPQHF.